This is a list of T cell receptor beta chains from one sample in a study of beta chain features in type 1 diabetes. The data were produced by immunoSEQ multiplex PCR, yet TCRdb's version contains in-frame clones alone and is incomplete. The sample has 230,000 or so clones, roughly 16% seen once. The sample consisted of naive CD4+ T cells from blood. These TCRs come from a man in his thirties or forties with type 1 diabetes. The CDR3 runs from the conserved cysteine through the conserved F or W. D genes are given only for firm matches. Clone sizes are given selectively: once, few, many, or a class where the clone is expanded.

NA	few	TRBV28	TRBJ2-1	CASTGGSYNEQFF
NA	NA	TRBV5-4	TRBJ2-7	CASRQTEKSYEQYF
NA	NA	TRBV9	TRBJ1-2	CASSVDSYGYTF
NA	NA	TRBV15	TRBJ2-5	CATSRDLTIGETQYF
NA	NA	TRBV23-1	TRBJ1-2	CASSHPKERVYGYTF
NA	NA	TRBV7-6	TRBJ2-1	CASSLRVAAYNEQFF
NA	NA	TRBV7-8	TRBJ1-3	CASSLTSWTVDGRDVSGNTIYF
NA	NA	TRBV2	TRBJ2-4	CASSESFVKNIQYF
NA	few	TRBV9	TRBJ1-2	CASSAQVGYGYTF
TRBD1	NA	TRBV30	TRBJ1-5	CAWSMDRGNQPQHF
NA	NA	TRBV4-1	TRBJ1-1	CASSQLQGNTEAFF
NA	few	TRBV29-1	TRBJ2-1	CSVPGVTYNEQFF
NA	few	TRBV28	TRBJ2-3	CASSRDRDTDTQYF
TRBD2	few	TRBV7-2	TRBJ2-1	CASSRGLAGYNEQFF
NA	NA	TRBV4-1	TRBJ1-4	CASSTQQGPNEKLFF
TRBD1	NA	TRBV7-8	TRBJ2-1	CASRGQGIRSNEQFF
TRBD1	few	TRBV2	TRBJ2-7	CAYRDRATIISYEQYF
TRBD1	NA	TRBV30	TRBJ2-1	CAWSGPDRGGRGEQFF
NA	NA	TRBV9	TRBJ2-1	CASSVSSNNEQFF
TRBD1	NA	TRBV6-5	TRBJ2-1	CASSHRQGNEQFF
NA	NA	TRBV29-1	TRBJ2-2	CSVAGTGHTGELFF
NA	NA	TRBV27	TRBJ2-3	CASSSLRAGGGTDTQYF
TRBD2	few	TRBV30	TRBJ2-2	CAWRGGTLTGELFF
NA	NA	TRBV7-9	TRBJ2-7	CASSLGVVSGSYEQYF
NA	few	TRBV7-9	TRBJ2-3	CASSPHRDTQYF
NA	NA	TRBV7-8	TRBJ1-2	CASSLEAGTNYGYTF
TRBD1	NA	TRBV29-1	TRBJ2-7	CSVMRGTGFHEQYF
NA	few	TRBV5-4	TRBJ2-7	CASSEGTPGYEQYF
NA	few	TRBV29-1	TRBJ1-1	CSVDRPLNTEAFF
NA	NA	TRBV10-3	TRBJ2-5	CAISARGETQYF
TRBD2	few	TRBV2	TRBJ2-5	CASSETSGSRQETQYF
NA	few	TRBV11-2	TRBJ2-3	CASSRSREDTQYF
TRBD1	NA	TRBV4-3	TRBJ2-3	CASSLRQGSTDTQYF
TRBD1	NA	TRBV29-1	TRBJ1-4	CSVLLQASGGDEKLFF
NA	few	TRBV13	TRBJ2-1	CASSLGDWSSYNEQFF
NA	NA	TRBV30	TRBJ1-5	CAWGIWAKGRNQPQHF
TRBD2	NA	TRBV28	TRBJ2-4	CASSLLAGGTKNIQYF
NA	NA	TRBV4-1	TRBJ2-5	CASSQGGDQETQYF
TRBD2	few	TRBV7-2	TRBJ2-7	CASSREGYEQYF
TRBD1	NA	TRBV6-1	TRBJ2-2	CASSEAGTGFRELFF
TRBD1	few	TRBV29-1	TRBJ2-7	CSVKPGQGFSYEQYF
TRBD1	few	TRBV29-1	TRBJ2-7	CSVQDRGTYEQYF
TRBD1	few	TRBV29-1	TRBJ2-3	CSVARGRLSPDTQYF
NA	NA	TRBV28	TRBJ2-1	CATTPSSYNEQFF